This entry describes one TCR beta chain. TCRdb keeps only in-frame clones here, not all; method: immunoSEQ multiplex PCR. The table has approximately 170,000 clones, about nine tenths seen once. Noted time point: blood 4 weeks post-SBRT, at nephrectomy. Described treatment: 15 Gy SBRT to primary tumor, nephrectomy 4 weeks later. The tumor was a clear cell renal cell carcinoma. This sample is drawn from a study of radiation and T cells in renal cell carcinoma. CDR1 is WNHNN, CDR2 SYGVQD, per germline (reference sequence). This CDR3 has 14 residues. Trimming pared 10 bases from V and 6 bases from J, leaving 19 bases between.

The starting material was blood, obtained from a patient whose treatment included radiotherapy and nephrectomy. V usage is TRBV10-1 and J usage is TRBJ1-5; D not certain. The origin of this receptor is a woman aged 50 to 60 with renal cell carcinoma. The CDR3 nucleotides read TGCGCCAACGGGAATGTAAAGGTATGTCAGCCCCAGCATTTT. As protein: CANGNVKVCQPQHF.